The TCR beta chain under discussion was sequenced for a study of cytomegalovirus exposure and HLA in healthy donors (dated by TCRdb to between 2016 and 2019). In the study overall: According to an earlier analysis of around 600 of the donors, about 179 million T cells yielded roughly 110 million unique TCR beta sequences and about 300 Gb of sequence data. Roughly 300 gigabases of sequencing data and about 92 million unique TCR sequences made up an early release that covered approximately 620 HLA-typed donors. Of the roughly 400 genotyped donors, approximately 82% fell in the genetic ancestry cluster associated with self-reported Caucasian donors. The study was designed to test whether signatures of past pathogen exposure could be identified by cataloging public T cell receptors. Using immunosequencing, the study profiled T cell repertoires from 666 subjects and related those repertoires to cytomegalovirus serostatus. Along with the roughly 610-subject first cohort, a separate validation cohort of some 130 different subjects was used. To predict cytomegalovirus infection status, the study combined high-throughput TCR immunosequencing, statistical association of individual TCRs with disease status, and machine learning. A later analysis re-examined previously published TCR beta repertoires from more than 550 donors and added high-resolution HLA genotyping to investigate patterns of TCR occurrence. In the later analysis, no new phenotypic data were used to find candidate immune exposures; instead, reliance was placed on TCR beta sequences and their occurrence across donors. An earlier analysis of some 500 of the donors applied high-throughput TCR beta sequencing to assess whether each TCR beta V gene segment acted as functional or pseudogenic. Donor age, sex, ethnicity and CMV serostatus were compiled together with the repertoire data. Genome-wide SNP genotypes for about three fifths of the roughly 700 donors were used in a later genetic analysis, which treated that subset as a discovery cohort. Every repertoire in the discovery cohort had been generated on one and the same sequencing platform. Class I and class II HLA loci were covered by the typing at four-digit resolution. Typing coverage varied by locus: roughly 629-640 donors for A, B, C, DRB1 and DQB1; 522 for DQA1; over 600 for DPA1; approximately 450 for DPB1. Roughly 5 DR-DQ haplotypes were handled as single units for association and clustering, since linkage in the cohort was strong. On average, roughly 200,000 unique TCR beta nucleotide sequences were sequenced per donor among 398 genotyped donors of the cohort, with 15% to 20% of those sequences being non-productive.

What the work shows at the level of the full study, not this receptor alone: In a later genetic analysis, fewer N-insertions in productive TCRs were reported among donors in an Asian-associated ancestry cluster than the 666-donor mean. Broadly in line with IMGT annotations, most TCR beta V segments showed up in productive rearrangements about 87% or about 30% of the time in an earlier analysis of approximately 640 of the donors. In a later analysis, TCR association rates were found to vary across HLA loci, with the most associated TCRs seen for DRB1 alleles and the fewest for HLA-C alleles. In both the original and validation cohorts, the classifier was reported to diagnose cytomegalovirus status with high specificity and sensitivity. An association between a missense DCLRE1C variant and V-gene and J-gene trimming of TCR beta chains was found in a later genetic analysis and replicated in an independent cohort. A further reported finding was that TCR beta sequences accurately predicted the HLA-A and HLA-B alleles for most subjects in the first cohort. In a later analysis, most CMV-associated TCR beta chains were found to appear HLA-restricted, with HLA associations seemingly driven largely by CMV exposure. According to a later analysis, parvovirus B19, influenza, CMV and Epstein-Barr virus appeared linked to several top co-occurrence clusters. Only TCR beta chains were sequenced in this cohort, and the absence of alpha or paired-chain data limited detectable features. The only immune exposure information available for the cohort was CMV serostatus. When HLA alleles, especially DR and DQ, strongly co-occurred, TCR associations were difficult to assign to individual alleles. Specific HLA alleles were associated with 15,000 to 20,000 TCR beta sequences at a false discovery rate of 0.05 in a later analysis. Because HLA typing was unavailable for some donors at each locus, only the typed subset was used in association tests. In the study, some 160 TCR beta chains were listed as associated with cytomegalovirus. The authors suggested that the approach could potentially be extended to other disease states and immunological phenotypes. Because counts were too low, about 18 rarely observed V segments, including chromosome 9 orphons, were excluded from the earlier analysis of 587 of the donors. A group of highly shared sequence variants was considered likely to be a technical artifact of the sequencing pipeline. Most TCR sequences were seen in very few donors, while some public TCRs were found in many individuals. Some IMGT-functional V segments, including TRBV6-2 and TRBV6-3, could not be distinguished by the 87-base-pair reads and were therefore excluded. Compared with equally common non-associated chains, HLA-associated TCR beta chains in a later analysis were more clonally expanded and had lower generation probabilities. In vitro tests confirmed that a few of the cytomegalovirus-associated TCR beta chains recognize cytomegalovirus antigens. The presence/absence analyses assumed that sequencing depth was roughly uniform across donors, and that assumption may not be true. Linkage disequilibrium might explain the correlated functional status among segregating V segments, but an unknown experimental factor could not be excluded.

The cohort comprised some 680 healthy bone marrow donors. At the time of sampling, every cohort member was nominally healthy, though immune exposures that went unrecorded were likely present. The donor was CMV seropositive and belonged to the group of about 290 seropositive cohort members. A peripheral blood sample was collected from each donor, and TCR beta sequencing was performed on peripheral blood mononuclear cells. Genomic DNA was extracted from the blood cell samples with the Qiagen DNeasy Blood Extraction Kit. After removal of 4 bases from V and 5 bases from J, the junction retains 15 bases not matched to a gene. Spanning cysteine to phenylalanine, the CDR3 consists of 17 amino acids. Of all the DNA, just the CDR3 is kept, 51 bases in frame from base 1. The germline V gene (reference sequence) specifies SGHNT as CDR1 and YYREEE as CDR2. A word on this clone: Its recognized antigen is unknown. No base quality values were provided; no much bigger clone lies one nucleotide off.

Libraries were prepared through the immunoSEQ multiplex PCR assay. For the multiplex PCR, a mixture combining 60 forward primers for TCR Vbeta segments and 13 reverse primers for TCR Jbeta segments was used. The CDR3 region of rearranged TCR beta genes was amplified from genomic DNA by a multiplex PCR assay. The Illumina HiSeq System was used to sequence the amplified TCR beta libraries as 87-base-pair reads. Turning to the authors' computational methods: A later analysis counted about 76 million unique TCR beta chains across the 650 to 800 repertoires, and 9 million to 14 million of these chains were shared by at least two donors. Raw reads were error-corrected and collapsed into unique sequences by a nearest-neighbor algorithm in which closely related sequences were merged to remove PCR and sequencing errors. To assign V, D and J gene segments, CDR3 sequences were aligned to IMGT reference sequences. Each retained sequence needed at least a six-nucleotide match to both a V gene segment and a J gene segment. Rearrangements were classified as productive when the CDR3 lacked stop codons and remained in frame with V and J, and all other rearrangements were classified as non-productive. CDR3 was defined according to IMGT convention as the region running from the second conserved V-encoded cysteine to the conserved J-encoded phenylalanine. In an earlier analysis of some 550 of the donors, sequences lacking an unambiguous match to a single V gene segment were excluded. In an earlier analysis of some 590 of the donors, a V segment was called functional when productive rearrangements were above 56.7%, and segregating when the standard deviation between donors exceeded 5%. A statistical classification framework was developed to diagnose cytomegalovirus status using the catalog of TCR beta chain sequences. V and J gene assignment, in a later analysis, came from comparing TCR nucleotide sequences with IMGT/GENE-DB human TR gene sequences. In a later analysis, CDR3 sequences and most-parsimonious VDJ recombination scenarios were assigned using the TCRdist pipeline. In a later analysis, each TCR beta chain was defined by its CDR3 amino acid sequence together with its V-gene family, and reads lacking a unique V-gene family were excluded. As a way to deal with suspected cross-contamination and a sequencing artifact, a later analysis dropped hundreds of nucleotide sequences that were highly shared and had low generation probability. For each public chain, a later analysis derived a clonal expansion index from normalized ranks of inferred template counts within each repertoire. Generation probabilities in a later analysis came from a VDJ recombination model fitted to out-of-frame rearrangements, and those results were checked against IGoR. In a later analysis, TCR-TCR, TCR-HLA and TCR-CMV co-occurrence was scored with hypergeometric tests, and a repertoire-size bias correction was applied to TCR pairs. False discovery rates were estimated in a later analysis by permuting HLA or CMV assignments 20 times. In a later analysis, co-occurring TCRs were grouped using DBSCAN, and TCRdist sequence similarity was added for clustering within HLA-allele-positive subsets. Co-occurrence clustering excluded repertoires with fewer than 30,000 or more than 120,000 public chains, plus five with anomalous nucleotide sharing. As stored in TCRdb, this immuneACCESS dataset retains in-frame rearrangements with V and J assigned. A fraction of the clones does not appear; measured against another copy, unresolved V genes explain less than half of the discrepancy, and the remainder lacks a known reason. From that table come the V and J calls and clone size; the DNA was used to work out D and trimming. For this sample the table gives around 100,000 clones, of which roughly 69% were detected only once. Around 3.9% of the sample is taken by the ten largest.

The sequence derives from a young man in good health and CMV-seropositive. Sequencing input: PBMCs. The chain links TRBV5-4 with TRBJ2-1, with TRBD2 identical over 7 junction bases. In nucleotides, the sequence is TGTGCCAGCAGCCCGCTCCTAGCGGAGATGGTGAACAATGAGCAGTTCTTC. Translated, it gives CASSPLLAEMVNNEQFF.